What follows are 22 T cell receptor beta chains derived from one specimen sequenced in a study of T-cell memory formation after mild COVID-19. TCRdb re-called the 5' RACE reads through MiXCR, storing one row per CDR3 protein. This repertoire shows roughly 150,000 distinct CDR3 sequences, roughly 13% found once; its top ten account for approximately 3.3%. The sample was PBMCs or a T cell subset sorted from them (not recorded which). The receptors were gathered from a man between 18 and 29 years old who had mild COVID-19 (a few samples of this study predate the infection). Cell type and time point are not known.

Only a few counts were recorded for this clonotype. This sequence joins TRBV5-1 and TRBJ1-4; 10 bases line up with TRBD1. This CDR3 contains 15 residues. Losses at the gene ends were 0 bases for V and 8 bases for J; bases not matched to a gene: 4. Germline V lookup: CDR1 SGHRS, CDR2 YFSETQ. CDR3 nucleotide sequence: TGCGCCAGCAGCTTGGAGGGACAGGGGCTCGAAAAACTGTTTTTT. Its protein product is CASSLEGQGLEKLFF. The complete variable domain, with remaining parts taken from reference TRBV5-1 and TRBJ1-4, reads KAGVTQTPRYLIKTRGQQVTLSCSPISGHRSVSWYQQTPGQGLQFLFEYFSETQRNKGNFPGRFSGRQFSNSRSEMNVSTLELGDSALYLCASSLEGQGLEKLFFGSGTQLSVL.

This clonotype was seen a handful of times. The chain has TRBV4-2 and TRBJ2-7, with 12 nucleotides matching TRBD1. V trimming: 4 bases; J trimming: 2 bases; junction bases outside the gene matches: 12. Germline CDR1 is LGHNA and CDR2 is YNFKEQ. The CDR3 spans 18 residues. This chain's CDR3 is CASSLRSMGQGATYEQYF. The CDR3 coding sequence is TGTGCCAGCAGCCTCAGAAGTATGGGACAGGGGGCAACCTACGAGCAGTACTTC.

This clonotype was detected a few times. CDR3 sequence (DNA): TGCAGTGTGAAACTACTGGACAGTCGGGGCTACACCTTC. The encoded protein is CSVKLLDSRGYTF. The rearrangement joins TRBV20-1 to TRBJ1-2, with D tentatively TRBD1 (6 bases). Germline V gene data show CDR1 as DFQATT and CDR2 as SNEGSKA (reference sequence). V was pared by 7 bases and J by 8 bases, with 20 bases between. The CDR3 contains 13 residues.

This clonotype was counted only a few times. The rearrangement joins TRBV7-7 to TRBJ2-1; D unclear. The CDR3 is made up of 13 amino acids. From germline, CDR1 is SSHAT and CDR2 FNYEAQ (reference sequence). V shed 2 bases and J shed 11 bases, with 13 bases lying between them. The CDR3 here is CASSLQKESQQFF. CDR3 nucleotides: TGTGCCAGCAGCTTACAGAAGGAGTCCCAGCAGTTCTTC.

The J gene is TRBJ2-2, the V gene TRBV10-1; 8 bases are shared with TRBD2. V shed 3 bases and J 0 bases; nucleotides not matched to a gene: 3. The germline V gene encodes CDR1 WNHNN and CDR2 SYGVQD (reference sequence). The CDR3 sequence is 16 residues long. The CDR3 is CASSEAGDSNTGELFF. In DNA form, the CDR3 reads TGCGCCAGCAGTGAAGCGGGAGACTCGAACACCGGGGAGCTGTTTTTT.

This clonotype was picked up a small number of times. This chain uses TRBV18 with TRBJ1-1; D is unclear. The CDR3 is made up of 13 amino acids. V lost 3 bases and J 7 bases, leaving 12 bases between the germline ends. Germline lookup yields CDR1 KGHSH and CDR2 LQKENI. The CDR3, as DNA: TGTGCCAGCTCACCTCTGGCAACGAATGAAGCTTTCTTT. Translation: CASSPLATNEAFF.

This clonotype was picked up a small number of times. The chain joins TRBV5-5 to TRBJ1-1; D may be TRBD1 (5 bases). This CDR3 is 14 amino acids long. Germline values: CDR1 SGHKS, CDR2 YYEKEE (reference sequence). V lost 5 bases and J lost 5, with 16 bases in between. The CDR3 coding sequence is TGTGCCAGCAGTCTGACAGCGAGGGATACTGAAGCTTTCTTT. Translated: CASSLTARDTEAFF.

The rearrangement uses TRBV5-1 and TRBJ2-1; 7 bases agree with TRBD1. After removal of 3 bases from V and 0 bases from J, the junction contained 3 bases not matched to a gene. Germline CDR1 reads SGHRS; CDR2 reads YFSETQ. The CDR3 covers 15 residues. CDR3 region: CASSSTGYSYNEQFF. The DNA of the CDR3 is TGCGCCAGCAGCTCGACAGGGTACTCCTACAATGAGCAGTTCTTC.

This clonotype was found a few times. The chain is built from TRBV29-1 and TRBJ2-1, with 8 bases lining up with TRBD2. Germline values: CDR1 SQVTM, CDR2 ANQGSEA. The length of the CDR3 is 14 residues. V shed 6 bases, J shed 7 bases, and the junction held 11 bases outside the gene matches. The CDR3 here is CSVFTSGHGNEQFF. As DNA, the CDR3 is TGCAGCGTCTTCACTAGCGGCCATGGGAATGAGCAGTTCTTC.

The chain combines TRBV4-1 with TRBJ1-1; a possible D gene is TRBD1 (5 bases). V lost 0 bases to trimming and J lost 0 bases, with 8 bases between them. Germline CDR1 MGHRA, CDR2 YSYEKL. This CDR3 contains 15 residues. CDR3 sequence (DNA): TGCGCCAGCAGCCAAGATGGGACGGTGAACACTGAAGCTTTCTTT. This codes for CASSQDGTVNTEAFF.

The V call is TRBV25-1, the J call TRBJ1-5, with 7 bases fitting TRBD1. Germline loops: CDR1 MGHDK, CDR2 SYGVNS. With V trimmed by 2 bases and J by 7 bases, 5 bases remained unmatched. The CDR3 spans 14 residues. CDR3 DNA sequence: TGTGCCAGCAGTGAAAAGTCAGGGGGACAGCCCCAGCATTTT. This codes for CASSEKSGGQPQHF.

This clonotype showed up just a few times. The V and J genes are TRBV6-5 and TRBJ1-5; 7 nucleotides align to TRBD1. V shed 6 bases and J 7 bases; nucleotides not matched to a gene: 12. The CDR3 totals 15 residues. The germline gives CDR1 MNHEY, CDR2 SVGAGI. The CDR3 DNA follows: TGTGCCAGCAGACGATCACAGGGGAGCGTGCAGCCCCAGCATTTT. Translated: CASRRSQGSVQPQHF.

This clonotype has only a few counts. The J gene is TRBJ1-6, the V gene TRBV7-3; 7 bases fit TRBD1. Losses at the gene ends were 6 bases for V and 6 bases for J; bases not matched to a gene: 8. From germline, CDR1 is SGHTA and CDR2 FQGTGA. This CDR3 region has 15 residues. CDR3 in DNA: TGTGCCAGCAGTTCACAGGGGAATGGTAATTCACCCCTCCACTTT. It codes for CASSSQGNGNSPLHF. The variable domain in full, with the rest retrieved from reference TRBV7-3 and TRBJ1-6, is GAGVSQTPSNKVTEKGKYVELRCDPISGHTALYWYRQSLGQGPEFLIYFQGTGAADDSGLPNDRFFAVRPEGSVSTLKIQRTERGDSAVYLCASSSQGNGNSPLHFGNGTRLTVT.

This clonotype was observed a few times. J is TRBJ2-3 and V is TRBV25-1; the D call may be TRBD1 or TRBD2 (5 bases each). The V gene's germline CDR1 is MGHDK and CDR2 SYGVNS. V lost 0 bases to trimming and J lost 8 bases, with 12 bases between them. The CDR3 loop spans 14 amino acids. In DNA form, the CDR3 reads TGTGCCAGCAGTGAATACGCCGCAGGGACTACGCAGTATTTT. Its protein is CASSEYAAGTTQYF.

This clonotype showed up many times. CDR3 bases: TGCAGTGTCGCACGGGGGGGTTGGACAGATACGCAGTATTTT. This encodes CSVARGGWTDTQYF. The rearrangement uses TRBV20-1 and TRBJ2-3; TRBD2 matches 8 bases. J was trimmed by 3 bases and V by 7 bases; bases with no gene match: 9. The CDR3 has 14 amino acids. CDR1 and CDR2 from the germline V gene are DFQATT and SNEGSKA (reference sequence).

This clonotype occurred a few times. V usage is TRBV4-1 and J usage is TRBJ1-2; no definite D call. The length of the CDR3 is 15 residues. Germline lookup yields CDR1 MGHRA and CDR2 YSYEKL. Trimming shortened V by 3 bases and J by 5 bases, and 16 bases separated the two germline ends. CDR3 in DNA: TGCGCCAGCAGCCAGGCCGCGACGGATCCTTATGGCTACACCTTC. Residues: CASSQAATDPYGYTF.

The chain employs TRBV4-2 and TRBJ2-3, with D hard to call. The V gene's germline CDR1 is LGHNA and CDR2 YNFKEQ. V lost 1 base to trimming and J lost 4 bases, with 18 bases between them. This CDR3 comprises 17 residues. CDR3 residues: CASSQGLTHGNSDTQYF. The CDR3 DNA reads TGTGCCAGCAGCCAAGGCTTGACACATGGAAACTCAGATACGCAGTATTTT.

This clonotype has more than one count but fewer than ten. This chain joins TRBV29-1 and TRBJ2-1; 10 bases line up with TRBD2. With 6 bases clipped from V and 6 bases from J, the junction kept 11 bases outside the gene matches. Germline CDR1 and CDR2: SQVTM and ANQGSEA. This CDR3 is 15 amino acids long. The CDR3 loop is CSVQGKRGGLNEQFF. CDR3 DNA sequence: TGCAGCGTCCAAGGGAAGCGGGGGGGCCTCAATGAGCAGTTCTTC.

The chain is built from TRBV18 and TRBJ2-2, with D possibly being TRBD1 or TRBD2 (5 bases each). Germline lookup yields CDR1 KGHSH and CDR2 LQKENI. Trimming took off 10 bases at V and 7 bases at J, with 19 bases between the two ends. The CDR3 length is 14 residues. CDR3 loop: CATAGAHLGGELFF. In nucleotides, the CDR3 is TGTGCCACGGCCGGGGCCCACCTCGGCGGGGAGCTGTTTTTT. Full variable domain (missing parts from reference TRBV18 and TRBJ2-2): NAGVMQNPRHLVRRRGQEARLRCSPMKGHSHVYWYRQLPEEGLKFMVYLQKENIIDESGMPKERFSAEFPKEGPSILRIQQVVRGDSAAYFCATAGAHLGGELFFGEGSRLTVL.

V and J are TRBV6-5 and TRBJ2-3; D might be TRBD1 (5 bases). CDR3 length: 14 amino acids. Germline V gene sequence: CDR1 MNHEY, CDR2 SVGAGI. Trimming cost V 5 bases and J 2 bases, with 11 bases left between them. In DNA, the CDR3 is TGTGCCAGCAGTCTGGGGCCATACACAGATACGCAGTATTTT. Its translation is CASSLGPYTDTQYF.

A few counts support this clonotype. The chain recombines TRBV5-1 with TRBJ2-5; weak D call: TRBD1 (6 bases). Trimming left V 4 bases short and J 6 bases short, with 19 bases between. This CDR3 has 15 amino acids. Germline lookup yields CDR1 SGHRS and CDR2 YFSETQ. CDR3 sequence (DNA): TGCGCCAGCAGCGAAACCGGGACAACGGGGAAGACCCAGTACTTC. Amino acid sequence: CASSETGTTGKTQYF.

This chain links TRBV5-4 with TRBJ2-1; 7 nucleotides match TRBD2. The trim removed 0 bases at V and 4 bases at J, leaving 4 bases unmatched. Germline V lookup: CDR1 SGHNT, CDR2 YYREEE (reference sequence). CDR3 length: 15 residues. CDR3 DNA: TGTGCCAGCAGCTTGGCCGGGGGGAATTACAATGAGCAGTTCTTC. Residues: CASSLAGGNYNEQFF.